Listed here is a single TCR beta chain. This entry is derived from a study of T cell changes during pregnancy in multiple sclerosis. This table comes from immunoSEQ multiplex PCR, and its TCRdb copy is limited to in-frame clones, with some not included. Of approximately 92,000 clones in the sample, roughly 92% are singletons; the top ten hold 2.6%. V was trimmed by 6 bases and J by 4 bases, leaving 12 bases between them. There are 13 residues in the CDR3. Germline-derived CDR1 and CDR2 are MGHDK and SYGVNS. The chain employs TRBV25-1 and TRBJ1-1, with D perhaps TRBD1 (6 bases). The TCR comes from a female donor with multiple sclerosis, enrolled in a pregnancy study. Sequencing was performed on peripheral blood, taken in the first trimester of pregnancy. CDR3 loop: CASRVQGITEAFF. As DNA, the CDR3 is TGTGCCAGCAGGGTCCAGGGGATCACTGAAGCTTTCTTT.